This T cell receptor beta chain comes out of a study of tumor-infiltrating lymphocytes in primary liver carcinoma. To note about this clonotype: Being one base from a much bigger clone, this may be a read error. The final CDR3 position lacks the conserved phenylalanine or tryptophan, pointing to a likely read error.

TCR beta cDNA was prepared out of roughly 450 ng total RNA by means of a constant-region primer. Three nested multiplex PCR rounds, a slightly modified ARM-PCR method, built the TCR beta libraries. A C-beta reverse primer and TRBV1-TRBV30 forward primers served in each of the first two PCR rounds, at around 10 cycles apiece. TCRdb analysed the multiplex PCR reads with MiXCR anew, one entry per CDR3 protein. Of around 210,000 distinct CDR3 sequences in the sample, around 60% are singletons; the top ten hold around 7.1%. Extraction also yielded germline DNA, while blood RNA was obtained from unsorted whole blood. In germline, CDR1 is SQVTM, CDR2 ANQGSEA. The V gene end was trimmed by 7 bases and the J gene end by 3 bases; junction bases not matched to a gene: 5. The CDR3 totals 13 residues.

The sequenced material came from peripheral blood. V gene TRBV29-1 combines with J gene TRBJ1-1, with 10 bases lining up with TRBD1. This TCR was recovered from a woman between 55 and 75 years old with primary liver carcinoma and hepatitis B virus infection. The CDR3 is CSGRQGAYTEAFL. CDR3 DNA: TGCAGCGGTCGACAGGGGGCATACACTGAAGCTTTCCTT.